This T cell receptor beta chain is from a study of radiotherapy plus CTLA-4 blockade in lung cancer. Per the germline V gene, CDR1 is LGHNA and CDR2 is YNFKEQ. The CDR3 covers 16 residues. The V and J ends lost 4 bases and 4 bases, in that order; junction bases with no gene match: 10. Focal radiation plus CTLA-4 blockade with ipilimumab was administered to patients who had chemo-refractory metastatic non-small-cell lung cancer. The assay was immunoSEQ multiplex PCR, and TCRdb's table has in-frame clones only and misses some. There are around 70,000 clones in the sample; 87% occur only once, and about 38% lies in the top ten.

The origin of this receptor is a human donor with non-small cell lung cancer that progressed on radiotherapy plus ipilimumab. Sequencing was performed on peripheral blood, taken from a patient treated with radiotherapy plus ipilimumab. The chain recombines TRBV4-2 with TRBJ2-7; 10 positions match TRBD2. CDR3 DNA sequence: TGTGCCAGCAGCCCCGGCGGAGGACTAGCGGATTACGAGCAGTACTTC. It specifies CASSPGGGLADYEQYF.